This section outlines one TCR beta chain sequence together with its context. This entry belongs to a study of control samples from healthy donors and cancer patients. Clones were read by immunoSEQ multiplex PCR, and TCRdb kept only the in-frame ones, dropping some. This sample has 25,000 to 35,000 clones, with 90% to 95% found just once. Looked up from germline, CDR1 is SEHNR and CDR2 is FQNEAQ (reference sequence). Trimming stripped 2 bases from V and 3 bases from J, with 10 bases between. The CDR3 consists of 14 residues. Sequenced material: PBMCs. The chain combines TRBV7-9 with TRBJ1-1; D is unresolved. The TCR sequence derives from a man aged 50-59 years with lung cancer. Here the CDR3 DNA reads TGTGCCAGCAGCTTAATGGGTGAGGACACTGAAGCTTTCTTT. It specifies CASSLMGEDTEAFF.